This passage covers 10 T cell receptor beta chains from one sample sequenced in a study of T cell repertoires in cytomegalovirus infection. TCRdb re-called the reads through MiXCR, storing one row per CDR3 protein. The data show around 740,000 distinct CDR3 sequences, with 35% to 45% seen just once and 2.5% to 3% held by the top ten. The sequenced material came from PBMCs. The receptor source for this set is a human donor in good health (CMV status not recorded). Some clones in this sample may be carry-over from other donors' samples.

This clonotype was found many times. The V and J genes are TRBV7-2 and TRBJ2-5, with 11 bases matching TRBD1. CDR1 and CDR2 (germline): SGHTA, FQGNSA. The junction had 11 bases not matched to a gene; V was cut back by 4 bases and J by 4 bases. This CDR3 has 17 amino acids. The CDR3 here is CASSSNPGGQGAETQYF. Here the CDR3 DNA reads TGTGCCAGCAGCTCCAACCCGGGCGGACAGGGGGCAGAGACCCAGTACTTC.

The CDR3 sequence: CASSPQGAQSYEQYF. CDR3 coding DNA: TGTGCCAGCAGCCCACAGGGGGCCCAGTCCTACGAGCAGTACTTC. The chain combines TRBV11-2 with TRBJ2-7; TRBD1 agrees at 9 bases. CDR3 length: 15 amino acids. With V trimmed by 5 bases and J by 1 base, 6 bases remained unmatched. Germline V gene lookup returns CDR1 SGHAT and CDR2 FQNNGV.

This clonotype was detected only a few times. This rearrangement joins TRBV12-3 or TRBV12-4 to TRBJ2-7, with TRBD1 as a possible D gene (6 bases). The CDR3 has 13 amino acids. The germline V and J ends were trimmed by 5 bases and 5 bases, with 13 bases remaining between them. The chain's CDR3 is CASSNYRVHEQYF. CDR3 DNA sequence: TGTGCCAGCAGTAATTACAGGGTCCACGAGCAGTACTTC.

A few counts support this clonotype. The chain uses TRBV25-1 and TRBJ2-3; D is uncertain. Germline CDR1 MGHDK, CDR2 SYGVNS. The CDR3 is 12 amino acids. Trimming removed 7 bases at V and 4 bases at J, with 9 bases between. In nucleotides, the CDR3 is TGTGCCAGCACCAACGACGCAGATACGCAGTATTTT. Translating it yields CASTNDADTQYF.

Notes on this clonotype: Likely a read error: the CDR3 ends without its conserved phenylalanine or tryptophan. The chain combines TRBV7-2 with TRBJ2-1; 7 bases fit TRBD2. The CDR3 length is 16 residues. V lost 5 bases to trimming and J lost 4 bases; unmatched junction nucleotides: 11. CDR1 and CDR2 (germline): SGHTA, FQGNSA. CDR3 coding DNA: TGTGCCAGCAGCCTCTCACGGCGGGAGTTTTACAATGAGCAGTTCTGC. Translating it yields CASSLSRREFYNEQFC.

There are a few counts of this clonotype. The chain has TRBV27 and TRBJ2-1; D is possibly TRBD1 or TRBD2 (5 bases each). Germline values: CDR1 MNHEY, CDR2 SMNVEV (reference sequence). The CDR3 is 14 residues long. V lost 5 bases to trimming and J lost 6 bases, with 14 bases between them. CDR3 sequence reads: CASSRRELGNEQFF. CDR3 bases: TGTGCCAGCAGTCGCAGGGAGTTAGGCAATGAGCAGTTCTTC.

The table lists this clonotype with many counts. The genes are TRBV6-4 and TRBJ2-1, with D possibly TRBD2 on 7 matching bases. Germline values: CDR1 MRHNA, CDR2 SNTAGT. V was cut by 1 base and J by 5 bases, with 9 bases left in between. The CDR3 contains 14 residues. CDR3 sequence (DNA): TGTGCCAGCAGTGACTTGGGGGGGCACAATGAGCAGTTCTTC. Protein: CASSDLGGHNEQFF.

CDR3 nucleotide sequence: TGCGCCAGCAGTCAAGGGGGGAGAGATCAGCCCCAGCATTTT. This gives the protein CASSQGGRDQPQHF. This chain joins TRBV5-1 and TRBJ1-5; TRBD1 might be the D (6 bases). The CDR3 runs 14 residues. Germline CDR1 reads SGHRS; CDR2 reads YFSETQ. V lost 5 bases and J 5 bases, leaving 14 bases between the germline ends.

With respect to this clonotype: Here the CDR3 omits its conserved ending phenylalanine or tryptophan, so a read error is the likely source. The chain uses TRBV28 and TRBJ1-2; D is unresolved. This CDR3 has 14 residues. CDR1 and CDR2 from the germline V gene are MDHEN and SYDVKM. V gave up 3 bases and J gave up 6 bases, with 14 bases separating them. CDR3 nucleotide sequence: TGTGCCAGCAGTTTTCGCCTTTCGGGCGATGGCTACACCTTA. This sequence encodes CASSFRLSGDGYTL.

This clonotype was counted a few times. The chain has TRBV7-2 and TRBJ2-2; 10 positions match TRBD2. Germline V gives CDR1 SGHTA, CDR2 FQGNSA. CDR3 size: 19 residues. J gave up 1 base and V 5 bases, and 13 bases lay outside the gene matches. The CDR3 protein is CASSPRVSSGRVNTGELFF. The CDR3 bases are TGTGCCAGCAGCCCCCGTGTATCAAGCGGGAGGGTGAACACCGGGGAGCTGTTTTTT.